This T cell receptor (beta chain) was observed in a study of cytomegalovirus exposure and HLA in healthy donors. General study points: Investigators reported 164 TCR beta chains as tied to cytomegalovirus.

Worth noting for this clone: Its antigen remains unknown.

Sequencing was performed with immunoSEQ multiplex PCR; in TCRdb, only in-frame clones are kept and a portion is missing. The sample holds about 190,000 clones; over 65% are singletons and the top ten take roughly 6.5%. Between the trimmed V and J ends, which lost 5 bases and 3 bases, there was a span of 11 bases. CDR1 SGDLS and CDR2 YYNGEE come from the germline V gene. The CDR3 sequence is 13 residues long. The rearrangement joins TRBV9 to TRBJ1-1; D may be TRBD1 (5 bases). The receptor's source is a man in his late teens or twenties in good health and CMV-seropositive. Sequencing was performed on PBMCs. The CDR3 is CASRAGEDTEAFF. As DNA, the CDR3 is TGTGCCAGCAGAGCGGGGGAAGACACTGAAGCTTTCTTT.